The 6 T cell receptor beta chains presented below share a single source sample, sequenced in a study of follicular helper T cells after annual influenza vaccination. Clones were sequenced by immunoSEQ multiplex PCR, and TCRdb holds only the in-frame ones, with some missing. The table lists some 10,000 clones, roughly 80% of them singletons. The source was CXCR5- memory CD4+ T cells sorted from blood, collected 6 weeks after influenza vaccination. These receptors originate from an adult who received the influenza vaccine.

The chain links TRBV10-3 to TRBJ2-3, with D possibly matching TRBD2 (5 bases). This CDR3 has 15 residues. The V end lost 4 bases, the J end lost 3 bases, and 14 bases lay between the germline ends. CDR1 is ENHRY and CDR2 is SYGVKD in the germline V gene. The CDR3 sequence: CAISGSGLQTDTQYF. For the CDR3, the DNA is TGTGCCATCAGTGGGAGCGGCTTACAGACAGATACGCAGTATTTT.

This clone was recorded once. The chain combines TRBV5-1 with TRBJ2-3; D call uncertain. There are 14 residues in the CDR3. V shed 0 bases and J shed 3 bases, with 8 bases lying between them. Germline-derived CDR1 and CDR2 are SGHRS and YFSETQ. The CDR3 DNA sequence: TGCGCCAGCAGCTTGGCCACGCTTACAGATACGCAGTATTTT. Encoded protein: CASSLATLTDTQYF.

This clone occurred once. The CDR3 nucleotides read TGCGCCAGCAGCTTTCAGGGGCAGAACACTGAAGCTTTCTTT. It specifies CASSFQGQNTEAFF. The rearrangement uses TRBV5-1 and TRBJ1-1; a possible D gene is TRBD1 (6 bases). Germline loops: CDR1 SGHRS, CDR2 YFSETQ. This CDR3 region has 14 residues. V lost 2 bases, J lost 1 base, and 9 bases lay in between.

This chain uses TRBV6-6 with TRBJ1-1; D is ambiguous. Germline V CDR1 and CDR2: MNHNY, SVGAGI (reference sequence). The CDR3 is made up of 11 amino acids. Trimming stripped 7 bases from V and 0 bases from J, with 3 bases between. The CDR3 loop reads CASTMNTEAFF. The CDR3 nucleotides read TGTGCCAGCACGATGAACACTGAAGCTTTCTTT.

The chain joins TRBV9 to TRBJ2-5, with TRBD1 matching over 10 bases. Looked up from germline, CDR1 is SGDLS and CDR2 is YYNGEE. The length of the CDR3 is 14 residues. The V segment lost 3 bases and the J segment 7 bases; nucleotides outside the gene matches: 6. CDR3: CASSAPGQGSTQYF. The CDR3 region has the DNA TGTGCCAGCAGCGCGCCGGGACAGGGGTCGACCCAGTACTTC.

The sample holds one count of this clone. V usage is TRBV7-2 and J usage is TRBJ2-1; 8 nucleotides agree with TRBD2. Trimming took 6 bases from V and 1 from J; bases not matched to a gene: 8. This CDR3 spans 16 amino acids. Germline loops: CDR1 SGHTA, CDR2 FQGNSA. CDR3 in amino acids: CASSATGGPSYNEQFF. CDR3 in DNA: TGTGCCAGCAGTGCGACGGGGGGGCCGTCCTACAATGAGCAGTTCTTC.